This is a list of T cell receptor beta chains from one sample in a study of shared clonotypes between healthy human individuals. Clones were sequenced by immunoSEQ multiplex PCR, and TCRdb holds only the in-frame ones, with some missing. This table has about 700,000 clones, about 92% appearing once. The source material was naive CD8+ T cells sorted from blood. These receptors were taken from a man younger than 45 in good health. CDR3s leave out the opening cysteine and the closing phenylalanine or tryptophan.

v_gene	j_gene	CDR3aa
TRBV7-8	TRBJ2-4	ASSLEGGSRY
TRBV18	TRBJ2-2	ASSPPGVENTGELF
TRBV13	TRBJ2-7	ASSFAGGPVYEQY
TRBV9	TRBJ2-1	ASSVDGAGGRNEQF
TRBV9	TRBJ2-3	ASSVEGVVGDTQY
TRBV29-1	TRBJ2-5	SVEDGMVETQY
TRBV27	TRBJ1-1	ASRSLLGVNTEAF
TRBV9	TRBJ2-1	ASTSMGLGLDNEQF
TRBV19	TRBJ1-2	ASSISPDTSYGYT
TRBV4-2	TRBJ2-1	ASSELANEQF
TRBV15	TRBJ1-4	ATSREGDGEKLF
TRBV2	TRBJ2-2	ASSLGTAGELF
TRBV4-1	TRBJ2-7	ASSQDPREGFEQY
TRBV11-2	TRBJ2-5	ASSLWEGGSKKETQY
TRBV27	TRBJ1-1	ASIIRGRHTEAF
TRBV30	TRBJ1-1	AWTPDSGTEAF
TRBV29-1	TRBJ2-5	SAGLAGVMETQY
TRBV27	TRBJ1-5	ASSYSRSNQPQH
TRBV2	TRBJ2-7	ASSDETYEQY
TRBV27	TRBJ2-7	ASSLGQGSYEQY
TRBV7-7	TRBJ2-3	AASKSGADTQY
TRBV10-3	TRBJ2-5	AISERPPGGETQY
TRBV7-9	TRBJ2-3	ASSSLFTDTQY
TRBV29-1	TRBJ2-1	SVSGRRNNEQF
TRBV7-6	TRBJ2-7	ASSLVGTGIHEQY
TRBV5-1	TRBJ2-1	ASSFSETSSYNEQF